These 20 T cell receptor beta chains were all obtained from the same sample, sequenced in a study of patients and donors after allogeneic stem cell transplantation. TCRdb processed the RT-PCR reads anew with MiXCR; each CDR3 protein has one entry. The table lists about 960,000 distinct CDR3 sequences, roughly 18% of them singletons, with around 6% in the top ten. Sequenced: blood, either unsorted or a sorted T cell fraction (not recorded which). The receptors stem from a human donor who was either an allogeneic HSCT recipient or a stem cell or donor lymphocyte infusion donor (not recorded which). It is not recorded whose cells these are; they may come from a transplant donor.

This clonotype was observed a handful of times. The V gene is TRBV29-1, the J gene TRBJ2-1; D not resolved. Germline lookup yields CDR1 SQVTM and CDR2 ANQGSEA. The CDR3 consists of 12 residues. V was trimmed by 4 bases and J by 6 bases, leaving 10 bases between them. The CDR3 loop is CSVVFTVNEQFF. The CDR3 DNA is TGCAGCGTTGTGTTCACCGTCAATGAGCAGTTCTTC.

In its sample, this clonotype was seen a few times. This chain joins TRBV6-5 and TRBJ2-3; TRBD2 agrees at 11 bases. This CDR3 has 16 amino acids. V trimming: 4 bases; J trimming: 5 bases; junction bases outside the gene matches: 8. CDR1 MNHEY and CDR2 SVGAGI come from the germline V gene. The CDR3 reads CASSSLLAGDGDTQYF. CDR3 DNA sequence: TGTGCCAGCAGTTCGCTACTAGCGGGAGATGGAGATACGCAGTATTTT.

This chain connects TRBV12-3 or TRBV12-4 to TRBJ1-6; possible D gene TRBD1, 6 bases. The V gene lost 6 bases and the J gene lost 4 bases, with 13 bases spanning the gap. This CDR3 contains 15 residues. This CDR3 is CASSTSRGYNSPLHF. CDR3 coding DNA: TGTGCCAGCAGCACTAGCAGGGGATATAATTCACCCCTCCACTTT.

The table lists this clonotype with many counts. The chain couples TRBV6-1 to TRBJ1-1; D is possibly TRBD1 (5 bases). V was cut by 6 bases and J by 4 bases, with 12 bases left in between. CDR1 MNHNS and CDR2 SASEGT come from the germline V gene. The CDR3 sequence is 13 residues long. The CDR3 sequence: CASSPYGGTEAFF. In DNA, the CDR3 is TGTGCCAGCAGCCCCTATGGGGGCACTGAAGCTTTCTTT.

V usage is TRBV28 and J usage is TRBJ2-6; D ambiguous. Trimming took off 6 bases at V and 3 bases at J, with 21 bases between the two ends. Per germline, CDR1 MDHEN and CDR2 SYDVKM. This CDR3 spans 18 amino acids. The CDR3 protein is CASRPQTVRSFGANVLTF. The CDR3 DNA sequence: TGTGCCAGCAGACCTCAGACGGTGAGGAGCTTTGGGGCCAACGTCCTGACTTTC.

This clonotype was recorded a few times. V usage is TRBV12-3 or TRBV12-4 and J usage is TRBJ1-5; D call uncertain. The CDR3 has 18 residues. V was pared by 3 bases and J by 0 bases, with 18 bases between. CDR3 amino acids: CASSFSPTSAYSNQPQHF. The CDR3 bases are TGTGCCAGCAGTTTCTCACCAACCTCCGCATATAGCAATCAGCCCCAGCATTTT.

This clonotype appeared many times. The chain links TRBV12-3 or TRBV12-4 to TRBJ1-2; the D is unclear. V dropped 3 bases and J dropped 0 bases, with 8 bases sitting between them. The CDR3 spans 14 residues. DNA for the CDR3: TGTGCCAGCAGTTTCCCCAGGTCTAACTATGGCTACACCTTC. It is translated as CASSFPRSNYGYTF.

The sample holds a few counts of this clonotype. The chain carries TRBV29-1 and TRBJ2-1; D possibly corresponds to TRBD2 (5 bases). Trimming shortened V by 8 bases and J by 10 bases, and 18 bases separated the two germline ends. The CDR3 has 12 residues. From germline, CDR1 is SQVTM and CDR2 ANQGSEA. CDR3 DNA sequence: TGCAGCTCCGAGGGCAGGACGATGGAGCAGTTCTTC. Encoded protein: CSSEGRTMEQFF.

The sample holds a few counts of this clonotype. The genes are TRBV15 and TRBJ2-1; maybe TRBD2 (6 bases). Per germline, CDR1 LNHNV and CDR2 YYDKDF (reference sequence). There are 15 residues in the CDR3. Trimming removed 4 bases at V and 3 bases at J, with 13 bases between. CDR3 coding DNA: TGTGCCACCAGCAAAGCCGGGACTGTCTACAATGAGCAGTTCTTC. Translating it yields CATSKAGTVYNEQFF. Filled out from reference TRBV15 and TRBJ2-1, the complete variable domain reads DAMVIQNPRYQVTQFGKPVTLSCSQTLNHNVMYWYQQKSSQAPKLLFHYYDKDFNNEADTPDNFQSRRPNTSFCFLDIRSPGLGDTAMYLCATSKAGTVYNEQFFGPGTRLTVL.

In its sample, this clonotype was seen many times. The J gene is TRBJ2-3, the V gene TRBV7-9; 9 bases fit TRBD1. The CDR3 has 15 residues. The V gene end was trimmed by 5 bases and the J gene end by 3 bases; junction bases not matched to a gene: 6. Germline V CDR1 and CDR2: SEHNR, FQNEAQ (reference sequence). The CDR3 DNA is TGTGCCAGCAGCCTCGACAGGGGGTTGACAGATACGCAGTATTTT. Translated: CASSLDRGLTDTQYF.

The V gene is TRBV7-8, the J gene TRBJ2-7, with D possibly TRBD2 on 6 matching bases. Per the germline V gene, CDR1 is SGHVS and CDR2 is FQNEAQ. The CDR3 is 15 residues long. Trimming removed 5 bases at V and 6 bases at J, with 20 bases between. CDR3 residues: CASSAAGGLSGEQYF. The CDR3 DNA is TGTGCCAGCAGCGCCGCCGGGGGTTTGTCGGGCGAGCAGTACTTC.

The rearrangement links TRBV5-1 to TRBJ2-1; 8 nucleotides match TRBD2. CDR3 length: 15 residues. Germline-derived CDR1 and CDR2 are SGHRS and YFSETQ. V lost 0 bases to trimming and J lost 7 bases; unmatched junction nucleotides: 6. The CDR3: CASSLEVAGTNEQFF. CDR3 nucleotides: TGCGCCAGCAGCTTGGAGGTAGCGGGGACTAATGAGCAGTTCTTC.

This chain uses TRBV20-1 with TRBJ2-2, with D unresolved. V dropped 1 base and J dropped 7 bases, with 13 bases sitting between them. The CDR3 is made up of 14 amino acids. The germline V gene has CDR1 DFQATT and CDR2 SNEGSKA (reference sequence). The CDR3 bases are TGCAGTGCTAGAGTAGTTCGACTGGGCGGGGAGCTGTTTTTT. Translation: CSARVVRLGGELFF.

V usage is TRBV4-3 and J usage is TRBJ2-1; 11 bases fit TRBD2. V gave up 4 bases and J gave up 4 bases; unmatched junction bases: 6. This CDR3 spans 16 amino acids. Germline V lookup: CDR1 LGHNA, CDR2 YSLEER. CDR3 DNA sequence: TGCGCCAGCAGCCGCTCGACTAGCGGGGCATACAATGAGCAGTTCTTC. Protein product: CASSRSTSGAYNEQFF.

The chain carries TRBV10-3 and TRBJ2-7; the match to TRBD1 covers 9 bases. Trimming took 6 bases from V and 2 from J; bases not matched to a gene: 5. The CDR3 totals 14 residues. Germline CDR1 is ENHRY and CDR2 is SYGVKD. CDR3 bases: TGTGCCATCAGGGAAGGACAGGGGACCTACGAGCAGTACTTC. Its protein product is CAIREGQGTYEQYF.

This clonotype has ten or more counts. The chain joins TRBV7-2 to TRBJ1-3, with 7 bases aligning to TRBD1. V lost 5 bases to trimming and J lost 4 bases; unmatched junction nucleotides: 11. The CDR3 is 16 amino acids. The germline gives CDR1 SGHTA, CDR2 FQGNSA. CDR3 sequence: CASSRLGGDRGNTIYF. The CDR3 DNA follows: TGTGCCAGCAGCCGCCTGGGGGGGGACAGAGGAAACACCATATATTTT.

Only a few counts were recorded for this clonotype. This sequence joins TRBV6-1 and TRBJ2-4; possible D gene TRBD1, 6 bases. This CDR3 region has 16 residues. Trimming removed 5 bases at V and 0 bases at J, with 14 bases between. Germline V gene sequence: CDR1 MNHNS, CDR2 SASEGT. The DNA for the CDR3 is TGTGCCAGCAGTCCCCGGGACACCATAGCCAAAAACATTCAGTACTTC. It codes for CASSPRDTIAKNIQYF.

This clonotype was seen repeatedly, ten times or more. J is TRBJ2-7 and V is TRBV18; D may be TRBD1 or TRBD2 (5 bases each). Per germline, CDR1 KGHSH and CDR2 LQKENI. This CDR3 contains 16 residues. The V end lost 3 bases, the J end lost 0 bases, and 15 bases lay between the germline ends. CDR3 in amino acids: CASSPGTQVPSYEQYF. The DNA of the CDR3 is TGTGCCAGCTCACCCGGGACCCAGGTGCCCTCCTACGAGCAGTACTTC.

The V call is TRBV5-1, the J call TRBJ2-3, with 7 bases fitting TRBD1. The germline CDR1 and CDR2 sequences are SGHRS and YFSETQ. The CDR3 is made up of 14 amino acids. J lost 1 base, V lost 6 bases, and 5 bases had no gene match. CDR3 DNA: TGCGCCAGCAACTACAGGGGTGGCACAGATACGCAGTATTTT. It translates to CASNYRGGTDTQYF.

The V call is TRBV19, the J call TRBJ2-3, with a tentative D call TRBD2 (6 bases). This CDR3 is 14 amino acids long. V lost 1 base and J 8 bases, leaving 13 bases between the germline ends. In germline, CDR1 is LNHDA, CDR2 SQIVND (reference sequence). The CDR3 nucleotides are TGTGCCAGTAGTATAGCGGGACTGTCAGGTACGCAGTATTTT. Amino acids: CASSIAGLSGTQYF.